This T cell receptor beta chain was identified during a study of regulatory T cells in long-lasting Graves disease. V lost 7 bases and J 6 bases, leaving 15 bases between the germline ends. The CDR3 has 13 amino acids. Time point meaning: persistent/refractory GD, antithyroid drugs over 5 years with positive TRAb. TCR sequences were obtained from RNA taken from PBMCs. The TCR beta library used iRepertoire HTBI primers with Arm-PCR amplification of CDR3. TCRdb processed the multiplex PCR reads anew with MiXCR; each CDR3 protein has one entry. In the table there are roughly 300,000 distinct CDR3 sequences, 22% of which are singletons. This clonotype was seen more than once but under ten times.

The clonotype was recovered from a female donor with Graves disease. This rearrangement joins TRBV12-3 or TRBV12-4 to TRBJ1-1; TRBD1 is a possible D gene (6 bases). Sequenced material: peripheral blood mononuclear cells (PBMCs), taken when the disease was refractory, from a patient treated with antithyroid drugs. The CDR3 loop reads CASTPRGSAEAFF. The CDR3 DNA sequence: TGTGCCAGCACCCCGAGGGGGTCGGCTGAAGCTTTCTTT.